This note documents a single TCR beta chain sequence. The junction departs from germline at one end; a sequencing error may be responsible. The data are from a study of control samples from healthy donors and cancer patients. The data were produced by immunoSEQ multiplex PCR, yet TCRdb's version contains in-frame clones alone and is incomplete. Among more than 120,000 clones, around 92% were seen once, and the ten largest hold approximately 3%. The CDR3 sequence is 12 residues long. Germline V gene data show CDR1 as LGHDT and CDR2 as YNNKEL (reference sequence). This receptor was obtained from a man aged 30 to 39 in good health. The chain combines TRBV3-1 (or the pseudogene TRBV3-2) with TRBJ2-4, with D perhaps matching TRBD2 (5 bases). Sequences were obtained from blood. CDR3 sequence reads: CASSRRSWPTNF. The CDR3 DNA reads TGTGCCAGCAGCAGAAGAAGCTGGCCGACTAACTTC.